This T cell receptor beta chain was sequenced during a study of CD8 T cells in ankylosing spondylitis. The study, taken as a whole, reports: It appeared that ankylosing spondylitis blood was characterized by a TCR beta motif of seven or eight highly homologous variants. Disease-linked clones were CD8+ and relatively rare in peripheral blood. There were earlier reports of some motif variants in reactive arthritis synovial fluid and blood.

A word on this clonotype: No antigen is known for it.

Germline V gene lookup returns CDR1 LNHDA and CDR2 SQIVND (reference sequence). The V and J ends lost 3 bases and 4 bases respectively, with 12 bases between them. The CDR3 is made up of 15 amino acids. A single record per CDR3 protein comes from TCRdb applying MiXCR to the 5' RACE reads. The sample consists of approximately 130,000 distinct CDR3 sequences, about a tenth of them appearing once. The specimen sequenced was blood, either unsorted or a sorted T cell fraction (not recorded which). The clonotype originates from a male donor with ankylosing spondylitis or in good health (not recorded which). V usage is TRBV19 and J usage is TRBJ2-2; D might be TRBD1 or TRBD2, each matching 5 bases. CDR3 in DNA: TGTGCCAGTAGTATTGAGGGGTTAATCACCGGGGAGCTGTTTTTT. Its translation is CASSIEGLITGELFF.